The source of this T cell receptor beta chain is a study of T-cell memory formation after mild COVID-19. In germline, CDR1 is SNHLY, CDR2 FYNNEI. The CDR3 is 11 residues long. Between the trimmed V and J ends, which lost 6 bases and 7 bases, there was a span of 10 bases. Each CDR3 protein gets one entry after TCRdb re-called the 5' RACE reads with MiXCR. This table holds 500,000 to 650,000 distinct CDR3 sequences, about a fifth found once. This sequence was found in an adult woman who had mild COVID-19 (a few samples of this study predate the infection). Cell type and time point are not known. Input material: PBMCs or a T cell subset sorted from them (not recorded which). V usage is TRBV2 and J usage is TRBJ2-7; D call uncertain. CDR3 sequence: CASSPLREQYF. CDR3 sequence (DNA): TGTGCCAGCAGCCCACTTCGAGAGCAGTACTTC.